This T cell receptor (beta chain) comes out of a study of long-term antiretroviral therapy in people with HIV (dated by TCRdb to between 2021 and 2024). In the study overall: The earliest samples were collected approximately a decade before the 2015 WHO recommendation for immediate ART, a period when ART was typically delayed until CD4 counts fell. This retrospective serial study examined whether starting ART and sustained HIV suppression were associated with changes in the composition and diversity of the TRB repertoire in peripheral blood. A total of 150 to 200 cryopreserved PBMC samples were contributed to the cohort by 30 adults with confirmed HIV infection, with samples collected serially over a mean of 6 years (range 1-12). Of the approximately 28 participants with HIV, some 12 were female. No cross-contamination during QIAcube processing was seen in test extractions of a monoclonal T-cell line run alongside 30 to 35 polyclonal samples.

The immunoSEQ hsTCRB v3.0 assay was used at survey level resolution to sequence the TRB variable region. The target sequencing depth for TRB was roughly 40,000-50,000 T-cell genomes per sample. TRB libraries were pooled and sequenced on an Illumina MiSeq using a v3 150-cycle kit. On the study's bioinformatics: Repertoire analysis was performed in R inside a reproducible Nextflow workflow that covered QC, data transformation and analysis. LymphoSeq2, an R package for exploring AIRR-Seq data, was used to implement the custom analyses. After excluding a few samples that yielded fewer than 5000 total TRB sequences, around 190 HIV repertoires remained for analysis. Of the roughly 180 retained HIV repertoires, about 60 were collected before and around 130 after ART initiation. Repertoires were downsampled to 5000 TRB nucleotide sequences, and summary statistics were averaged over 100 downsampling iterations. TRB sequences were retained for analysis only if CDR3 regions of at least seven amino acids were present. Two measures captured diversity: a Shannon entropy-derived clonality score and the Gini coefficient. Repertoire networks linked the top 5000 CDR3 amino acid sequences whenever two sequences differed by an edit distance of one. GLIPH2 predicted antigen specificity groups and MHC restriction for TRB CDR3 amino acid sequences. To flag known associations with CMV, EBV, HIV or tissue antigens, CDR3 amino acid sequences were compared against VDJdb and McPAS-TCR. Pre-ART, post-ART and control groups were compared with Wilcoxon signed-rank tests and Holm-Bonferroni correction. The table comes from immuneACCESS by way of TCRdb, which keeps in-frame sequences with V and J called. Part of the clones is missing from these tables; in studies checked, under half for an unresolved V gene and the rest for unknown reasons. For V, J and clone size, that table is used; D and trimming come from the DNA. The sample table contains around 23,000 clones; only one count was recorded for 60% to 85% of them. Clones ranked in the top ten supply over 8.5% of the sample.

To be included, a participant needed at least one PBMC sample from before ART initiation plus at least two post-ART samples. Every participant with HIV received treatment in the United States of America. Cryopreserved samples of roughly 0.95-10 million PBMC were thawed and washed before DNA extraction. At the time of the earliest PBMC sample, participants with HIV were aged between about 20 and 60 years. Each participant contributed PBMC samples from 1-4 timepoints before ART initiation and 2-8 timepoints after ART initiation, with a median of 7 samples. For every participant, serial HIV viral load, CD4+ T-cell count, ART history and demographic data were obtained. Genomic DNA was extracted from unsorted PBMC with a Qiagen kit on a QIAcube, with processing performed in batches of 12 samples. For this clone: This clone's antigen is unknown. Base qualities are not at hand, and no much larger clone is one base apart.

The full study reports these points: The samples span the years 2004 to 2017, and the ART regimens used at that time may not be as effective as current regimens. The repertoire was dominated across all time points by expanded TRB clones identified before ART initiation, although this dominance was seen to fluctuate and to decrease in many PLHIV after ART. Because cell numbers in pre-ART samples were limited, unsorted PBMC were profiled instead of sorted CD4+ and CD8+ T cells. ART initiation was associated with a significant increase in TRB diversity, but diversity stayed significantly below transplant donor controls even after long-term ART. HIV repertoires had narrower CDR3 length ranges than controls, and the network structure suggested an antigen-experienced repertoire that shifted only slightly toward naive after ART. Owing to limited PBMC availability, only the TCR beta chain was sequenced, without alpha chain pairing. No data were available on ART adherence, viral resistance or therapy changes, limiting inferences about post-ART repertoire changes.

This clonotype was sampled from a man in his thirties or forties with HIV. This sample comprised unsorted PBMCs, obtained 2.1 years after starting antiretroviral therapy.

The nucleotides are TGTGCCAGTAGTAACCGGGGGCTGTTGGATACGCAGTATTTT. This sequence encodes CASSNRGLLDTQYF. Recombination linked TRBV19 to TRBJ2-3; the D gene is tentatively TRBD1 or TRBD2, each matching 6 bases. CDR1 and CDR2, per the germline V gene (reference sequence), are LNHDA and SQIVND. The CDR3 measures 14 amino acids from cysteine to phenylalanine. Kept here is only the CDR3 DNA, which spans 42 bases and is read in frame from base 1. V is shortened by 4 bases, J by 6 bases, and the region joining them spans 14 bases.